This T cell receptor (beta chain) was found in a study of early T cells in non-severe SARS-CoV-2 infection. This clonotype appeared many times. The CDR3 consists of 13 residues. Germline V gene lookup returns CDR1 LNHNV and CDR2 YYDKDF (reference sequence). V was pared by 0 bases and J by 2 bases, with 5 bases between. Individual cDNA molecules received unique molecular identifiers during library preparation. TCRdb reanalysed the 5' RACE reads using MiXCR and keeps one entry per CDR3 protein. The sample holds fewer than 30,000 distinct CDR3 sequences, 4.4% seen once. Source material: whole blood. This chain links TRBV15 with TRBJ2-7; D not resolved. This clonotype originated in an adult who was a healthcare worker with PCR-confirmed SARS-CoV-2 infection or an uninfected control (not recorded which). The CDR3 loop reads CATSREGTYEQYF. The CDR3 DNA sequence: TGTGCCACCAGCAGAGAGGGTACCTACGAGCAGTACTTC.